The 17 T cell receptor beta chains reported below all come from one sample, sequenced in a study of blood T cell repertoires in COVID-19. Clones were read by immunoSEQ multiplex PCR, and TCRdb kept only the in-frame ones, dropping some. The data hold approximately 94,000 clones, with 88% observed a single time. The sequenced sample consisted of peripheral blood. These receptors came from a woman at least 80 years old with active COVID-19.

On this clone itself: Other DNA sequences in this sample translate to the same CDR3. The chain carries TRBV10-1 and TRBJ1-1; D gene ambiguous. The V end was cut by 3 bases, the J end by 4 bases, with 6 bases between. CDR1 and CDR2 (germline): WNHNN, SYGVQD (reference sequence). The CDR3 is made up of 12 amino acids. The CDR3 bases are TGCGCCAGCAGTGAAGGGAGCACTGAAGCTTTCTTT. Translation: CASSEGSTEAFF.

The chain has TRBV4-3 and TRBJ2-1; TRBD2 agrees at 10 bases. The CDR3 contains 13 residues. CDR1 and CDR2 (germline): LGHNA, YSLEER. V dropped 6 bases and J dropped 7; count of bases not matched to a gene: 3. This CDR3 is CASSPLAGNEQFF. The CDR3 DNA reads TGCGCCAGCAGTCCACTAGCGGGGAATGAGCAGTTCTTC.

Written as DNA, the CDR3 is TGTGCCAGTAGCCCGGGACAGCAGAATGAAAAACTGTTTTTT. Translating gives CASSPGQQNEKLFF. The genes are TRBV19 and TRBJ1-4, with TRBD1 matching over 7 bases. The CDR3 length is 14 residues. Germline V gene lookup returns CDR1 LNHDA and CDR2 SQIVND (reference sequence). V lost 6 bases to trimming and J lost 5 bases; unmatched junction nucleotides: 6.

V usage is TRBV7-2 and J usage is TRBJ1-6; no clear D. The CDR3 is 15 residues long. V gave up 2 bases and J gave up 7 bases, with 12 bases separating them. Germline V gene lookup returns CDR1 SGHTA and CDR2 FQGNSA. The CDR3 sequence is CASSLKQPRNSPLHF. CDR3 DNA sequence: TGTGCCAGCAGCTTAAAACAACCTAGGAATTCACCCCTCCACTTT.

The chain employs TRBV19 and TRBJ2-7; TRBD2 aligns across 9 bases. The CDR3 contains 15 residues. Germline assignment: CDR1 LNHDA and CDR2 SQIVND (reference sequence). The trim removed 3 bases at V and 4 bases at J, leaving 7 bases unmatched. CDR3 in DNA: TGTGCCAGTAGTATTCAACTAGCGGGCGTTTACGAGCAGTACTTC. As protein: CASSIQLAGVYEQYF. Based on the CDR3 plus reference TRBV19 and TRBJ2-7, the full variable domain is DGGITQSPKYLFRKEGQNVTLSCEQNLNHDAMYWYRQDPGQGLRLIYYSQIVNDFQKGDIAEGYSVSREKKESFPLTVTSAQKNPTAFYLCASSIQLAGVYEQYFGPGTRLTVT.

The J gene is TRBJ2-7, the V gene TRBV5-4, with 7 bases that match TRBD2. Germline lookup yields CDR1 SGHNT and CDR2 YYREEE (reference sequence). After removal of 3 bases from V and 2 bases from J, the junction contained 5 bases not matched to a gene. The CDR3 has 14 residues. The CDR3 DNA follows: TGTGCCAGCAGCTCCTCTAGCGGAGCCTACGAGCAGTACTTC. Translation gives CASSSSSGAYEQYF.

J is TRBJ2-3 and V is TRBV19; 11 bases match TRBD2. The CDR3 loop spans 16 amino acids. Germline CDR1 reads LNHDA; CDR2 reads SQIVND (reference sequence). J gave up 2 bases and V 8 bases, and 9 bases lay outside the gene matches. The CDR3 loop is CASGIPGLADTDTQYF. The CDR3 DNA reads TGTGCCAGTGGAATTCCGGGACTAGCGGACACAGATACGCAGTATTTT.

This clone has just one count. The chain couples TRBV28 to TRBJ1-1, with D possibly matching TRBD1 (5 bases). The length of the CDR3 is 13 residues. V shed 8 bases and J shed 11 bases, with 21 bases lying between them. Looked up from germline, CDR1 is MDHEN and CDR2 is SYDVKM. As DNA, the CDR3 is TGTGCCAGCTCCCCTAGTAACATCAGGGTCGCTTTCTTT. It encodes CASSPSNIRVAFF. The full variable domain, in which reference TRBV28 and TRBJ1-1 provide the parts outside the CDR3, is DVKVTQSSRYLVKRTGEKVFLECVQDMDHENMFWYRQDPGLGLRLIYFSYDVKMKEKGDIPEGYSVSREKKERFSLILESASTNQTSMYLCASSPSNIRVAFFGQGTRLTVV.

V and J are TRBV6-5 and TRBJ2-2, with 7 positions matching TRBD2. V shed 2 bases, J shed 7 bases, and the junction held 10 bases outside the gene matches. The germline V gene has CDR1 MNHEY and CDR2 SVGAGI. The CDR3 extends over 16 amino acids. As DNA, the CDR3 is TGTGCCAGCAGTTACAAAGGTGGGAGGGTCGGCGGGGAGCTGTTTTTT. It encodes CASSYKGGRVGGELFF.

The CDR3 DNA reads TGTGCCAGCATCCTATCGAACACCGGGGAGCTGTTTTTT. Translated, it gives CASILSNTGELFF. J is TRBJ2-2 and V is TRBV28, with unresolved D. The CDR3 loop spans 13 amino acids. Germline loops: CDR1 MDHEN, CDR2 SYDVKM. Trimming removed 7 bases at V and 0 bases at J, with 6 bases between.

The V call is TRBV7-3, the J call TRBJ1-3, with a possible D match to TRBD1 (5 bases). The V end lost 2 bases, the J end lost 0 bases, and 8 bases lay between the germline ends. The CDR3 has 15 amino acids. The V gene's germline CDR1 is SGHTA and CDR2 FQGTGA. CDR3 DNA sequence: TGTGCCAGCAGCTTAGGAGGGGCCTCTGGAAACACCATATATTTT. Translated: CASSLGGASGNTIYF.

The rearrangement joins TRBV19 to TRBJ2-2; TRBD2 agrees at 7 bases. With 1 base clipped from V and 4 bases from J, the junction kept 3 bases outside the gene matches. This CDR3 contains 15 residues. Germline CDR1 and CDR2: LNHDA and SQIVND (reference sequence). This CDR3 is CASSIGTGGTGELFF. In DNA, the CDR3 is TGTGCCAGTAGTATAGGGACGGGGGGCACCGGGGAGCTGTTTTTT.

This chain joins TRBV9 and TRBJ2-5, with 10 bases identical to TRBD2. The ends lost 3 bases at V and 7 bases at J; junction bases unmatched: 9. Looked up from germline, CDR1 is SGDLS and CDR2 is YYNGEE. The CDR3 has 15 residues. The CDR3 is CASSATSGVQRTQYF. The CDR3 coding sequence is TGTGCCAGCAGCGCTACTAGCGGGGTGCAAAGGACCCAGTACTTC.

The V and J genes are TRBV29-1 and TRBJ1-2; D not resolved. In germline, CDR1 is SQVTM, CDR2 ANQGSEA. The CDR3 sequence is 13 residues long. V was cut by 5 bases and J by 5 bases, with 15 bases left in between. Written as DNA, the CDR3 is TGCAGCGTTCGCCCGGCGGGAGGGTATGGCTACACCTTC. Amino acid sequence: CSVRPAGGYGYTF. The variable domain in full, with the rest retrieved from reference TRBV29-1 and TRBJ1-2, is SAVISQKPSRDICQRGTSLTIQCQVDSQVTMMFWYRQQPGQSLTLIATANQGSEATYESGFVIDKFPISRPNLTFSTLTVSNMSPEDSSIYLCSVRPAGGYGYTFGSGTRLTVV.

CDR3 DNA sequence: TGTGCCACCAGTGAGCACAGGGTCAGTGAGCAGTTCTTC. It yields the protein CATSEHRVSEQFF. This chain links TRBV24-1 with TRBJ2-1; tentative D call: TRBD1 (6 bases). Germline assignment: CDR1 KGHDR and CDR2 SFDVKD. V was clipped by 4 bases and J by 9 bases, with 12 bases between them. There are 13 residues in the CDR3.

The chain uses TRBV6-1 and TRBJ2-3, with D hard to call. The V end was cut by 3 bases, the J end by 4 bases, with 8 bases between. Germline lookup yields CDR1 MNHNS and CDR2 SASEGT. The CDR3 loop spans 13 amino acids. The CDR3 region is CASSDHLPDTQYF. For the CDR3, the DNA is TGTGCCAGCAGTGATCACCTACCAGATACGCAGTATTTT.

The genes are TRBV20-1 and TRBJ1-4; D uncertain. Germline CDR1 is DFQATT and CDR2 is SNEGSKA (reference sequence). The CDR3 covers 11 residues. V was clipped by 5 bases and J by 8 bases, with 9 bases between them. This CDR3 is CSAYRREKLFF. The CDR3 DNA is TGCAGTGCTTACCGGAGGGAAAAACTGTTTTTT.